This T cell receptor beta chain was captured by sequencing in a study of neurological immune-mediated disorders. TCRdb independently ran MiXCR on the 5' RACE reads; one entry per CDR3 protein. The data contain fewer than 85,000 distinct CDR3 sequences, about 5% of them singletons. The CDR3 is 16 residues long. V dropped 5 bases and J dropped 3; count of bases not matched to a gene: 13. Germline CDR1 is SGHRS and CDR2 is YFSETQ. Sequences were obtained from PBMCs. The clonotype originates from a woman in her 70s with multiple sclerosis. The chain is built from TRBV5-1 and TRBJ2-7; 8 positions agree with TRBD2. In nucleotides, the CDR3 is TGCGCCAGCAGTCAATTTGCCAGCGGGAGAAGCTACGAGCAGTACTTC. Protein: CASSQFASGRSYEQYF. The full variable domain, rest sourced from reference TRBV5-1 and TRBJ2-7, is KAGVTQTPRYLIKTRGQQVTLSCSPISGHRSVSWYQQTPGQGLQFLFEYFSETQRNKGNFPGRFSGRQFSNSRSEMNVSTLELGDSALYLCASSQFASGRSYEQYFGPGTRLTVT.